This TCR beta chain originates from a study of cytomegalovirus exposure and HLA in healthy donors. Produced via immunoSEQ multiplex PCR; TCRdb's table is partial and in-frame only. The data hold under 75,000 clones, with over 80% observed a single time. A word on this clone: What it recognizes is unknown.

Study-wide findings and caveats: Among TCR sequences, most were rare, though some public TCRs appeared in many donors.

From germline, CDR1 is SGHVS and CDR2 FNYEAQ. V gave up 1 base and J gave up 0 bases; unmatched junction bases: 9. The CDR3 consists of 18 residues. The sequence derives from a man younger than 45 in good health and CMV-seronegative. The sequenced sample was PBMCs. This rearrangement joins TRBV7-6 to TRBJ1-3; TRBD1 matches 7 bases. The CDR3 protein is CASSLEGAGGLSGNTIYF. The CDR3 DNA follows: TGTGCCAGCAGCTTAGAAGGGGCAGGGGGTCTCTCTGGAAACACCATATATTTT.